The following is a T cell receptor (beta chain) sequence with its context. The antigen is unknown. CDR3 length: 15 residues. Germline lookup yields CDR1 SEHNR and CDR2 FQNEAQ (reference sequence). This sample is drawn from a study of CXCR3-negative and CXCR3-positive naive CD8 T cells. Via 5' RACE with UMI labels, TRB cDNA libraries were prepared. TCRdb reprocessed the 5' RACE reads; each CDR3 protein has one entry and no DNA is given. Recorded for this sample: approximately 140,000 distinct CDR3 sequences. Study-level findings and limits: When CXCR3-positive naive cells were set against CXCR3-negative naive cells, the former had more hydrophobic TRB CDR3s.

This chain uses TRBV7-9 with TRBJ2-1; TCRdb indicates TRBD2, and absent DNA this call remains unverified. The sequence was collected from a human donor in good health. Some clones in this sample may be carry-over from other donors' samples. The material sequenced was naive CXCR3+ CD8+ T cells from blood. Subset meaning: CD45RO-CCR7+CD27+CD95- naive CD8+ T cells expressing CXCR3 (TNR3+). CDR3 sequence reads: CASSRGLSEYNEQFF.